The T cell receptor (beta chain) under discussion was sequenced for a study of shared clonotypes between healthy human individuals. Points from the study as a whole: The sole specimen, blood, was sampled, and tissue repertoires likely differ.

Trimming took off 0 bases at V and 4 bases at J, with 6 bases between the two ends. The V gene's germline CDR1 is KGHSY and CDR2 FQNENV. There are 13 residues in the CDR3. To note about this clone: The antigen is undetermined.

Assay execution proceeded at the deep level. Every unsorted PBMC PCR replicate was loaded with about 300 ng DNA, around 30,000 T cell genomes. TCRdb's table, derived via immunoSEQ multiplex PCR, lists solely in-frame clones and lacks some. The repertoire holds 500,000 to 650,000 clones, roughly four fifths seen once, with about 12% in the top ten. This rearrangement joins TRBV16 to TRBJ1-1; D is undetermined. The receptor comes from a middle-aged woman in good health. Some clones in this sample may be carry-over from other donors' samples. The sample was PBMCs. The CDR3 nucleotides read TGTGCCAGCAGCCAATCTAAGTCCACTGAAGCTTTCTTT. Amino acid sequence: CASSQSKSTEAFF. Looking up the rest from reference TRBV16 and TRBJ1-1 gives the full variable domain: GEEVAQTPKHLVRGEGQKAKLYCAPIKGHSYVFWYQQVLKNEFKFLISFQNENVFDETGMPKERFSAKCLPNSPCSLEIQATKLEDSAVYFCASSQSKSTEAFFGQGTRLTVV.